Each of the 23 T cell receptor beta chains below was sequenced from the same sample in a study of shared T cell receptors in the human thymus. Using immunoSEQ multiplex PCR, the repertoire was profiled, and TCRdb retains in-frame clones only, with some absent. The sample carries some 660,000 clones, about 89% recorded once. In addition, the sample was reused for a study of human thymus T cells.

The sequenced sample consisted of thymocytes. All receptors come from a boy less than two years old with a congenital heart defect.

The rearrangement uses TRBV6-1 and TRBJ1-5; D may be TRBD1 (5 bases). Germline V lookup: CDR1 MNHNS, CDR2 SASEGT. The CDR3 has 16 residues. Trimming pared 0 bases from V and 0 bases from J, leaving 9 bases between. CDR3 loop: CASSEAGHNSNQPQHF. For the CDR3, the DNA is TGTGCCAGCAGTGAAGCTGGACACAATAGCAATCAGCCCCAGCATTTT.

The J gene is TRBJ1-2, the V gene TRBV4-2, with D perhaps matching TRBD1 (6 bases). This CDR3 has 13 amino acids. V was cut by 1 base and J by 6 bases, with 9 bases left in between. The germline V gene encodes CDR1 LGHNA and CDR2 YNFKEQ. The CDR3 DNA is TGTGCCAGCAGCCAAGGGGGGGGGCATGGCTACACCTTC. Its protein is CASSQGGGHGYTF.

This clone was seen a single time. This rearrangement joins TRBV28 to TRBJ2-3; 13 bases line up with TRBD2. Germline CDR1 and CDR2: MDHEN and SYDVKM. This CDR3 region has 20 residues. The V and J ends lost 5 bases and 3 bases, in that order; junction bases with no gene match: 17. The DNA for the CDR3 is TGTGCCAGCAGTCCTCCGGACAGAACGGGACTAGCGGGAATAACAGATACGCAGTATTTT. It is translated as CASSPPDRTGLAGITDTQYF.

The rearrangement joins TRBV5-5 to TRBJ1-5; no clear D gene. Trimming took off 4 bases at V and 0 bases at J, with 5 bases between the two ends. In germline, CDR1 is SGHKS, CDR2 YYEKEE (reference sequence). The CDR3 extends over 13 amino acids. The CDR3 bases are TGTGCCAGCAGCCCTTTTAGCAATCAGCCCCAGCATTTT. This translates into CASSPFSNQPQHF. The variable domain in full, with the rest retrieved from reference TRBV5-5 and TRBJ1-5, is DAGVTQSPTHLIKTRGQQVTLRCSPISGHKSVSWYQQVLGQGPQFIFQYYEKEERGRGNFPDRFSARQFPNYSSELNVNALLLGDSALYLCASSPFSNQPQHFGDGTRLSIL.

This clone was recorded once. This sequence joins TRBV9 and TRBJ2-1; 7 nucleotides agree with TRBD1. Trimming cost V 7 bases and J 8 bases; bases outside gene matches: 15. Looked up from germline, CDR1 is SGDLS and CDR2 is YYNGEE. The CDR3 has 15 amino acids. Written as DNA, the CDR3 is TGTGCCAGCCTCCAAAATGCAGGGGGTATCGATGAGCAGTTCTTC. This gives the protein CASLQNAGGIDEQFF.

There are a few counts of this clone. The DNA for the CDR3 is TGTGCCAGCAGCTCAGGACAGGAGCCTACGAACACCGGGGAGCTGTTTTTT. Its translation is CASSSGQEPTNTGELFF. The rearrangement links TRBV9 to TRBJ2-2, with TRBD1 identical over 7 bases. Germline trimming cut 4 bases from V and 0 bases from J; bases unmatched to any gene: 9. From germline, CDR1 is SGDLS and CDR2 YYNGEE. The CDR3 length is 17 residues.

V is TRBV19 and J is TRBJ1-5; D is ambiguous. From germline, CDR1 is LNHDA and CDR2 SQIVND (reference sequence). CDR3 length: 16 amino acids. Between the trimmed V and J ends, which lost 1 base and 9 bases, there was a span of 19 bases. CDR3 coding DNA: TGTGCCAGTAGTATAGTCCTTGAGTCGGGGATTGGGCCCCAGCATTTT. Its protein product is CASSIVLESGIGPQHF.

The table lists this clone with a count of one. This chain joins TRBV27 and TRBJ2-2, with TRBD2 identical over 16 bases. CDR1 and CDR2 from the germline V gene are MNHEY and SMNVEV (reference sequence). This CDR3 is 18 amino acids long. The ends lost 4 bases at V and 3 bases at J; junction bases unmatched: 5. The CDR3 bases are TGTGCCAGCAGTTCGGGACTAGCGGGGGGGCAGCACACCGGGGAGCTGTTTTTT. Translation gives CASSSGLAGGQHTGELFF.

The table lists this clone with a count of one. The gene calls are TRBV18 and TRBJ1-2, with D maybe TRBD1 (5 bases). The CDR3 is 18 amino acids. The germline gives CDR1 KGHSH, CDR2 LQKENI. V lost 6 bases to trimming and J lost 4 bases, with 27 bases between them. The DNA for the CDR3 is TGTGCCAGCTCGCTAACCTTTACCTGGTTGGGGCTTGGCTATGGCTACACCTTC. It codes for CASSLTFTWLGLGYGYTF. Full variable domain (missing parts from reference TRBV18 and TRBJ1-2): NAGVMQNPRHLVRRRGQEARLRCSPMKGHSHVYWYRQLPEEGLKFMVYLQKENIIDESGMPKERFSAEFPKEGPSILRIQQVVRGDSAAYFCASSLTFTWLGLGYGYTFGSGTRLTVV.

The chain is built from TRBV11-2 and TRBJ2-7; 10 nucleotides align to TRBD2. J gave up 7 bases and V 6 bases, and 12 bases lay outside the gene matches. This CDR3 has 15 residues. The V gene's germline CDR1 is SGHAT and CDR2 FQNNGV. CDR3 sequence: CASRTSSGGRWEQYF. CDR3 coding DNA: TGTGCCAGCAGGACCTCTAGCGGGGGCCGCTGGGAGCAGTACTTC. The entire variable domain, with the rest obtained from reference TRBV11-2 and TRBJ2-7, is as follows: EAGVAQSPRYKIIEKRQSVAFWCNPISGHATLYWYQQILGQGPKLLIQFQNNGVVDDSQLPKDRFSAERLKGVDSTLKIQPAKLEDSAVYLCASRTSSGGRWEQYFGPGTRLTVT.

CDR3 sequence reads: CAGSGTRVPDTQYF. The DNA for the CDR3 is TGTGCCGGGTCCGGGACTAGGGTGCCAGATACGCAGTATTTT. The gene calls are TRBV2 and TRBJ2-3; 8 nucleotides line up with TRBD2. The CDR3 is made up of 14 amino acids. The trim removed 11 bases at V and 4 bases at J, leaving 11 bases unmatched. Germline assignment: CDR1 SNHLY and CDR2 FYNNEI.

This clone showed up just a few times. The rearrangement links TRBV29-1 to TRBJ2-1; weak D call: TRBD1 (5 bases). Trimming pared 2 bases from V and 8 bases from J, leaving 22 bases between. Germline V CDR1 and CDR2: SQVTM, ANQGSEA. The CDR3 consists of 16 residues. The CDR3 loop reads CSVEQSGPLAGYEQFF. The DNA for the CDR3 is TGCAGCGTTGAACAATCAGGGCCCCTCGCAGGGTATGAGCAGTTCTTC.

V and J are TRBV28 and TRBJ2-7, with a possible D match to TRBD1 (6 bases). The CDR3 extends over 18 amino acids. The ends were cut back, 5 bases at V and 0 bases at J, with 23 bases in the middle. From germline, CDR1 is MDHEN and CDR2 SYDVKM. CDR3 nucleotides: TGTGCCAGCAGTCCCTGGGCGGGCGGACAGATGAGCTCCTACGAGCAGTACTTC. This codes for CASSPWAGGQMSSYEQYF.

This clone was found once. The chain combines TRBV7-6 with TRBJ1-4; D is unclear. Germline CDR1 reads SGHVS; CDR2 reads FNYEAQ. CDR3 length: 14 amino acids. V was pared by 2 bases and J by 7 bases, with 11 bases between. CDR3 coding DNA: TGTGCCAGCAGCTTACGGACGCGGGGTGAAAAACTGTTTTTT. Protein: CASSLRTRGEKLFF.

This clone was observed a few times. The chain recombines TRBV5-5 with TRBJ1-2; a weak D match, TRBD1 (6 bases). CDR3 size: 16 residues. Trimming removed 0 bases at V and 5 bases at J, with 17 bases between. Germline V gene lookup returns CDR1 SGHKS and CDR2 YYEKEE (reference sequence). CDR3 sequence (DNA): TGTGCCAGCAGCTTGGACCGGGACACCGCGCCTTATGGCTACACCTTC. This codes for CASSLDRDTAPYGYTF.

CDR3 in amino acids: CASSQLQSNGYTGELFF. In nucleotides, the CDR3 is TGCGCCAGCAGCCAATTACAGAGTAACGGATACACCGGGGAGCTGTTTTTT. This chain connects TRBV4-3 to TRBJ2-2, with D uncertain. CDR1 and CDR2 from the germline V gene are LGHNA and YSLEER. The CDR3 extends over 17 amino acids. The germline V and J ends were trimmed by 2 bases and 3 bases, with 16 bases remaining between them.

This chain links TRBV5-4 with TRBJ1-2, with D possibly matching TRBD1 (6 bases). The CDR3 is made up of 12 amino acids. V lost 4 bases and J lost 5, with 9 bases in between. CDR1 and CDR2 (germline): SGHNT, YYREEE (reference sequence). The CDR3 DNA reads TGTGCCAGCAGCACGGACAGATATGGCTACACCTTC. It is translated as CASSTDRYGYTF.

The V gene is TRBV5-4, the J gene TRBJ2-4; the match to TRBD1 covers 7 bases. J was trimmed by 3 bases and V by 1 base; bases with no gene match: 16. Germline V gene data show CDR1 as SGHNT and CDR2 as YYREEE (reference sequence). The CDR3 runs to 19 residues. The CDR3 loop reads CASSLMQGDGGVYKNIQYF. CDR3 bases: TGTGCCAGCAGCTTGATGCAGGGGGACGGTGGGGTTTACAAAAACATTCAGTACTTC. The full variable domain, completed using reference TRBV5-4 and TRBJ2-4, is ETGVTQSPTHLIKTRGQQVTLRCSSQSGHNTVSWYQQALGQGPQFIFQYYREEENGRGNFPPRFSGLQFPNYSSELNVNALELDDSALYLCASSLMQGDGGVYKNIQYFGAGTRLSVL.

This clone was detected once. The V and J genes are TRBV30 and TRBJ1-3; D gene unclear. V lost 3 bases to trimming and J lost 1 base, with 13 bases between them. CDR1 and CDR2 (germline): GTSNPN, SVGIG (reference sequence). CDR3 length equals 15 residues. The CDR3 nucleotides are TGTGCCTGGAGCCGCTCGAGTGCGTCTGGAAACACCATATATTTT. Its protein product is CAWSRSSASGNTIYF.

The V gene is TRBV29-1, the J gene TRBJ2-1; 7 bases agree with TRBD2. Germline values: CDR1 SQVTM, CDR2 ANQGSEA. CDR3 size: 18 residues. The J segment lost 6 bases and the V segment lost 0 bases, leaving 17 bases of the junction unmatched. CDR3 DNA: TGCAGCGTTGAAGATCGTCTCATGAGGGACTACCGAACCAATGAGCAGTTCTTC. Translated: CSVEDRLMRDYRTNEQFF.

The J gene is TRBJ1-1, the V gene TRBV15; possible D gene TRBD1, 5 bases. The CDR3 covers 15 residues. V lost 6 bases, J lost 2 bases, and 16 bases lay in between. The germline CDR1 and CDR2 sequences are LNHNV and YYDKDF (reference sequence). The CDR3 coding sequence is TGTGCCACCAGGGGTTTAACAGGCGACAACACTGAAGCTTTCTTT. It translates to CATRGLTGDNTEAFF.

This clone was observed a single time. The junction shows a germline mismatch at one end, possibly a read error. The identical CDR3 is also encoded by other nucleotide sequences in the sample. The genes are TRBV11-2 and TRBJ1-6; D ambiguous. Germline lookup yields CDR1 SGHAT and CDR2 FQNNGV. The CDR3 extends over 17 amino acids. The CDR3 DNA follows: TGTGCCAGCAGCTTAGATGGAGACGGAGTTTTAGATTCCCCCCTCCACTTT. Amino acids: CASSLDGDGVLDSPLHF.

The chain recombines TRBV4-3 with TRBJ2-3; TRBD2 aligns across 10 bases. Germline V gene data show CDR1 as LGHNA and CDR2 as YSLEER. Trimming removed 1 base from V and 3 bases from J; junction bases left unmatched: 10. The CDR3 consists of 18 residues. The CDR3 DNA sequence: TGCGCCAGCAGCCAAGGGATGTCTAGCGGGAGTAAAACAGATACGCAGTATTTT. Translation gives CASSQGMSSGSKTDTQYF.